This is a list of T cell receptor beta chains from one sample in a study of metastatic and nonmetastatic thyroid tumors. MiXCR re-clonotyped the PCR reads for TCRdb. This table holds tens of thousands of clones, around 18% found once. Sequencing was performed on blood. The receptors were gathered from a female donor with papillary thyroid cancer or a benign thyroid nodule (not recorded which). Some clones in this sample may be carry-over from other donors' samples. The conserved cysteine and the conserved F or W are not part of the CDR3 here. D genes are given only for firm matches. Not all rows give a size; the values are once, few, many and, for expanded clones, a class.

D gene,clone size,V gene,CDR3 protein
TRBD1,many,TRBV6-5,TSSYYRGFDQPQH
NA,once,TRBV20-1,SASSAGQY
NA,many,TRBV7-9,ASSLPRGQGIEKLF
NA,many,TRBV3-1,ASSPGHEGQRKLF
NA,NA,TRBV5-1,ASSSPENNEQF
TRBD2,many,TRBV30,AWSVHRGSSSYEQY
TRBD1,NA,TRBV10-1,ASSEQTGIEEKLF
NA,many,TRBV19,ASRSGRGTGELF
NA,few,TRBV6-2/TRBV6-3,ASSYGDRLTVGSPLH
TRBD2,many,TRBV3-1,ASSHGLAGVEQF
TRBD2,many,TRBV20-1,SESGVSSYEQY
NA,many,TRBV7-2,ASTLRASSNEQF
NA,many,TRBV3-1,ASSQETRYGYT
TRBD1,NA,TRBV11-2,ASSADRVLGALH
NA,many,TRBV12-3/TRBV12-4,ASSITGEAF
NA,many,TRBV20-1,SAKKGGGGNTIY
NA,NA,TRBV20-1,SARGAMVRDLKRHEQY
NA,NA,TRBV6-1,ASSEVSRSPDTQY
TRBD2,many,TRBV18,ASSPTSGEETQY
TRBD2,many,TRBV7-2,ASSLVRAGGTDEQY
NA,NA,TRBV10-2,ASSESSGPVQPQH
NA,NA,TRBV30,AWTQGSQETQY